The text below deals with one T cell receptor beta chain. CDR1 and CDR2 (germline): SGHDT, YYEEEE. The CDR3 has 12 amino acids. Deletions cut 0 bases from V and 3 bases from J, with 3 bases between. The data are from a study of control samples from healthy donors and cancer patients. Repertoires were generated with immunoSEQ multiplex PCR, while TCRdb's copy carries only in-frame clones and drops some. The data show roughly 47,000 clones, approximately 89% seen once. The gene calls are TRBV5-6 and TRBJ1-2; D ambiguous. The sample was PBMCs. This clonotype was sampled from a woman aged 55-70 years with lung cancer. CDR3 in amino acids: CASSLGDYGYTF. The CDR3 bases are TGTGCCAGCAGCTTGGGGGACTATGGCTACACCTTC.